The 2 T cell receptor beta chains given below trace back to one sample, sequenced in a study of T cell clonality in common variable immunodeficiency. Broader study findings: Reportedly, TCR beta sequences from common variable immunodeficiency showed fewer deletions and N-nucleotide insertions.

Here immunoSEQ multiplex PCR was the method, and the copy in TCRdb shows in-frame clones only, minus some. The sample contains almost 20,000 clones, none of them singletons. These TCRs' antigens remain unknown. The sample comprised peripheral blood mononuclear cells. Receptors originate from a human donor with common variable immunodeficiency.

As to this clone: The read halts 3 residues ahead of the CDR3 end, with the missing end drawn from the germline J gene. This sequence joins TRBV7-2 and TRBJ2-1; 8 bases line up with TRBD2. The germline V gene has CDR1 SGHTA and CDR2 FQGNSA. The CDR3 consists of 14 residues. With 5 bases clipped from V and 6 bases from J, the junction kept 6 bases outside the gene matches. Partial CDR3 DNA: TGTGCCAGCAGCCTACCCGGACTAGCCAATGAG. This translates into CASSLPGLANE. The whole CDR3 is CASSLPGLANEQFF.

This clone was seen at least ten times. The sequenced CDR3 bases are TGTGCCAGCAGTGACTCGCGGGGAGGCACAGATACG. Its translation: CASSDSRGGTDT. The entire CDR3 protein reads CASSDSRGGTDTQYF. The rearrangement uses TRBV6-4 and TRBJ2-3; a possible D gene is TRBD2 (6 bases). The observed sequence ends 3 residues before the CDR3 terminus, with the missing tail filled in from the germline J gene. This CDR3 is built from 15 residues. V was trimmed by 0 bases and J by 1 base, leaving 8 bases between them. The germline gives CDR1 MRHNA, CDR2 SNTAGT.